Listed below are T cell receptor beta chains from one sample, sequenced in a study of patients and donors after allogeneic stem cell transplantation. TCRdb ran MiXCR on the RT-PCR reads and lists one entry per CDR3 protein. The table records about a million distinct CDR3 sequences, under 20% of them present only once. Sequenced: blood, either unsorted or a sorted T cell fraction (not recorded which). The receptors stem from a human donor who was either an allogeneic HSCT recipient or a stem cell or donor lymphocyte infusion donor (not recorded which). It is not recorded whose cells these are; they may come from a transplant donor. Each CDR3 is given with its conserved first and last residue. Each record gives: V gene, J gene, D gene, CDR3 protein. The D gene is left open where the match is weak.

V: TRBV5-1; J: TRBJ1-1; D: TRBD1; CDR3: CASSRQGWNTEAFF
V: TRBV11-2; J: TRBJ1-2; D: -; CDR3: CASSFTGREDGYTF
V: TRBV12-3/TRBV12-4; J: TRBJ1-3; D: -; CDR3: CASILWAGNTIYF
V: TRBV12-3/TRBV12-4; J: TRBJ2-1; D: TRBD2; CDR3: CASSNRLAGIDEQFF
V: TRBV5-1; J: TRBJ1-1; D: TRBD1; CDR3: CASSLPGQSTEAFF
V: TRBV21-1; J: TRBJ2-7; D: -; CDR3: CASRISSYEQYF
V: TRBV7-9; J: TRBJ2-5; D: -; CDR3: CASSSEGREETQYF
V: TRBV29-1; J: TRBJ2-3; D: -; CDR3: CSGTIGGGKLDTQYF
V: TRBV24-1; J: TRBJ2-5; D: TRBD1; CDR3: CATSDLRGQGAETQYF
V: TRBV7-3; J: TRBJ1-1; D: -; CDR3: CASSYPKGLGVNTEAFF
V: TRBV6-2/TRBV6-3; J: TRBJ2-7; D: -; CDR3: CAASPTSYEQYF
V: TRBV29-1; J: TRBJ1-2; D: TRBD1; CDR3: CSVGFLRQGAGGGYTF
V: TRBV27; J: TRBJ2-2; D: TRBD2; CDR3: CASSLSNLAGAVGELFF
V: TRBV24-1; J: TRBJ1-2; D: -; CDR3: CATSASITGGDYTF
V: TRBV4-1; J: TRBJ2-5; D: -; CDR3: CASSQNGLARETQYF